A single T cell receptor beta chain is shown here with its context. Its antigen is currently unknown. The data were taken from a study of shared clonotypes between healthy human individuals. In the study overall: There were three CD4 naive, three CD4 memory, two CD8 naive and one CD8 memory plates per donor. Study-wide results and limits: Specimens sampled were limited to blood, with tissue repertoires likely differing.

Deep was the level used in running the assay. Only in-frame clones appear in the TCRdb table, and some are missing; sequencing was by immunoSEQ multiplex PCR. Seen here are hundreds of thousands of clones, almost 97% observed once, and the top ten hold 0.045% to 0.07%. The sequence was collected from a woman aged 25 to 39 in good health. Sample: naive CD4+ T cells sorted from blood. Subset denoted: CD45RA+ positively selected.

For the CDR3, the DNA is TGTGCCAGCAGTTCTCGGAGGGCAGGCACAGATACGCAGTATTTT. This gives the protein CASSSRRAGTDTQYF. The chain carries TRBV28 and TRBJ2-3, with a possible D match to TRBD2 (6 bases). The CDR3 runs 15 residues. Germline-derived CDR1 and CDR2 are MDHEN and SYDVKM. The V and J ends lost 4 bases and 1 base respectively, with 12 bases between them. The full variable domain, with the rest looked up from reference TRBV28 and TRBJ2-3, is DVKVTQSSRYLVKRTGEKVFLECVQDMDHENMFWYRQDPGLGLRLIYFSYDVKMKEKGDIPEGYSVSREKKERFSLILESASTNQTSMYLCASSSRRAGTDTQYFGPGTRLTVL.